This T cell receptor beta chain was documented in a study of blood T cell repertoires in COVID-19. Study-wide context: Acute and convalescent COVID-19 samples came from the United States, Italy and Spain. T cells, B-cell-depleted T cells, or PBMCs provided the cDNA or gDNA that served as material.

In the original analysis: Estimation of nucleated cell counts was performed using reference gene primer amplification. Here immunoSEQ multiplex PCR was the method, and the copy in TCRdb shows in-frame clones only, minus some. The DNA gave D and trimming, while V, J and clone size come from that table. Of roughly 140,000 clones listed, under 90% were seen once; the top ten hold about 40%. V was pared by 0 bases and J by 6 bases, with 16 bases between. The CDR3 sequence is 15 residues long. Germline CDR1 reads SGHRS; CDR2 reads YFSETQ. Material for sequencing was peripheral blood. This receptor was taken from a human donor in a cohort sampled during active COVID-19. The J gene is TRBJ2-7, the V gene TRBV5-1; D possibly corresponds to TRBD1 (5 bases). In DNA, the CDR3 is TGCGCCAGCAGCTTGGGCAGGGTAGGTTCGGGCGAGCAGTACTTC. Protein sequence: CASSLGRVGSGEQYF.